Detailed here is one T cell receptor (beta chain). TCRdb's copy holds only in-frame clones and misses some; the assay was immunoSEQ multiplex PCR. The sample holds about 16,000 clones, 95% to 97% seen once. The germline V gene has CDR1 MNHEY and CDR2 SVGAGI. V shed 2 bases, J shed 8 bases, and the junction held 7 bases outside the gene matches. The CDR3 consists of 16 residues. These data are taken from a study of T cell changes during pregnancy in multiple sclerosis. The sequence derives from a female donor with multiple sclerosis, enrolled in a pregnancy study. V usage is TRBV6-5 and J usage is TRBJ1-4, with TRBD1 matching 11 bases. The material sequenced was peripheral blood, taken in the third trimester of pregnancy. This CDR3 reads CASSYAGDRGREKLFF. DNA of the CDR3: TGTGCCAGCAGTTACGCGGGGGACAGGGGGAGAGAAAAACTGTTTTTT.